Below, 23 T cell receptor beta chains from the same sample are listed, as sequenced in a study of T cells expressing NK-cell markers (dated by TCRdb to 2020 to 2021). The library was generated by 5' RACE. The sample was run on an Illumina HiSeq 2000. TCRdb reprocessed the sequencing reads and holds a single record per CDR3 protein sequence, with no DNA. In this sample's table one finds 140,000 or so distinct CDR3 sequences. The ten most abundant clones make up roughly 12% of the sample. Sequencing was carried out using blood T cells: a sorted CD56 or NKG2C T cell subset, CD4+ or CD8+ T cells, or bulk PBMC T cells (not recorded which). The receptors here all came from a man aged 18 to 30 in good health. Donor details come from another sample of the same person, matched by shared clones.

CDR3 protein: CASSVTAPSYEQYF. V usage is TRBV9 and J usage is TRBJ2-7; the D call of TRBD1 rests on TCRdb alone, since no DNA is present to check it. The germline V gene encodes CDR1 SGDLS and CDR2 YYNGEE. This CDR3 is 14 amino acids long.

CDR3 loop: CASSPLRDHRGIEQFF. The chain joins TRBV11-2 to TRBJ2-1; TCRdb designates TRBD2, a call that cannot be tested without DNA. The CDR3 is made up of 16 amino acids. The germline gives CDR1 SGHAT, CDR2 FQNNGV.

The V gene is TRBV20-1, the J gene TRBJ2-1; without DNA, the TCRdb call of TRBD2 cannot be checked. Germline V gives CDR1 DFQATT, CDR2 SNEGSKA (reference sequence). CDR3 length: 16 residues. CDR3 protein: CSARGLLAGVSNEQFF.

V is TRBV2 and J is TRBJ2-3; with no DNA, the TCRdb D assignment of TRBD1 cannot be verified. CDR1 and CDR2 from the germline V gene are SNHLY and FYNNEI. There are 16 residues in the CDR3. The CDR3 reads CASSPRGGGGTDTQYF.

The V call is TRBV4-3, the J call TRBJ2-7; TCRdb selects TRBD1, and the lack of DNA leaves this call unchecked. The CDR3 runs to 14 residues. The germline gives CDR1 LGHNA, CDR2 YSLEER. The CDR3 sequence is CASSQSQGAYEQYF.

V and J are TRBV30 and TRBJ1-4; lacking DNA, the TRBD1 call made by TCRdb goes unchecked. CDR1 GTSNPN and CDR2 SVGIG come from the germline V gene (reference sequence). The CDR3 runs 14 residues. CDR3 sequence: CAWRQNRVAEKLFF.

The chain links TRBV18 to TRBJ2-7; TCRdb's D call of TRBD1 is untestable without DNA. This CDR3 contains 15 residues. Germline CDR1 KGHSH, CDR2 LQKENI. CDR3 amino acids: CASSPPQGSSYEQYF.

The rearrangement joins TRBV6-5 to TRBJ2-1; lacking DNA, the TRBD2 call made by TCRdb goes unchecked. From germline, CDR1 is MNHEY and CDR2 SVGAGI. This CDR3 spans 15 amino acids. CDR3 loop: CASTNGTRSIHEQFF.

The V gene is TRBV12-3 or TRBV12-4, the J gene TRBJ2-3; TCRdb calls TRBD2, which cannot be checked without DNA. The CDR3 is made up of 14 amino acids. The CDR3 loop reads CASTPGLAVDTQYF.

The CDR3 sequence: CASSNIIDGAEQYF. The chain combines TRBV27 with TRBJ2-7; TCRdb gives TRBD1 as the D gene, but with no DNA this cannot be confirmed. From germline, CDR1 is MNHEY and CDR2 SMNVEV (reference sequence). The CDR3 runs to 14 residues.

V gene TRBV20-1 combines with J gene TRBJ1-1; absent DNA, TCRdb's TRBD1 call cannot be checked. Germline CDR1 is DFQATT and CDR2 is SNEGSKA (reference sequence). The CDR3 consists of 17 residues. The CDR3 loop reads CSARDSDRGHMNTEAFF.

The chain uses TRBV5-1 and TRBJ2-2; lacking DNA, the TRBD1 call made by TCRdb goes unchecked. CDR1 and CDR2 from the germline V gene are SGHRS and YFSETQ. The CDR3 is made up of 13 amino acids. CDR3 protein: CASSLEDRVLLFF.

The gene calls are TRBV12-5 and TRBJ2-2; TCRdb designates TRBD1, a call that cannot be tested without DNA. CDR1 and CDR2 from the germline V gene are LGHNT and FRNRAP. The CDR3 is 14 residues long. CDR3 sequence reads: CASGPPQGTGELFF.

The chain has TRBV12-3 or TRBV12-4 and TRBJ1-3. This CDR3 comprises 14 residues. CDR3 sequence reads: CASLRTDSGNTIYF.

The chain links TRBV12-3 or TRBV12-4 to TRBJ2-3; the D call of TRBD2 rests on TCRdb alone, since no DNA is present to check it. This CDR3 has 16 residues. CDR3 region: CASSLLAGGPADTQYF.

The chain employs TRBV12-5 and TRBJ2-1; TCRdb reports TRBD2, a call that lacks DNA to check it against. Germline V gene lookup returns CDR1 LGHNT and CDR2 FRNRAP. The CDR3 spans 11 residues. The chain's CDR3 is CASGLGLEQFF.

The chain carries TRBV29-1 and TRBJ2-2; TCRdb returns TRBD2, unconfirmable since there is no DNA. The CDR3 loop spans 13 amino acids. Germline CDR1 SQVTM, CDR2 ANQGSEA. The CDR3 here is CSVAQSNTGELFF.

The chain recombines TRBV27 with TRBJ2-1; no DNA is available, so the TRBD2 call from TCRdb remains unchecked. The CDR3 loop spans 17 amino acids. Germline V gene data show CDR1 as MNHEY and CDR2 as SMNVEV (reference sequence). The CDR3 spells CASSSRTSGYPRNEQFF.

This chain connects TRBV6-1 to TRBJ2-1. Germline loops: CDR1 MNHNS, CDR2 SASEGT. The CDR3 runs to 15 residues. The CDR3 spells CASSDPKSSYNEQFF.

The rearrangement links TRBV12-3 or TRBV12-4 to TRBJ2-1. This CDR3 has 12 residues. CDR3 amino acids: CASGQSANEQFF.

The chain has TRBV24-1 and TRBJ2-5; TCRdb gives TRBD1 as the D gene, but with no DNA this cannot be confirmed. The CDR3 is 14 amino acids. The germline V gene encodes CDR1 KGHDR and CDR2 SFDVKD. CDR3 loop: CATSDYTGEETQYF.

The chain couples TRBV4-3 to TRBJ1-4; there is no DNA to check the TCRdb D call of TRBD1. Germline-derived CDR1 and CDR2 are LGHNA and YSLEER. The CDR3 length is 14 residues. The CDR3 spells CASSTRPTNEKLFF.

The chain is built from TRBV12-3 or TRBV12-4 and TRBJ2-6. This CDR3 comprises 17 residues. CDR3 sequence: CASSPDGKLTGANVLTF.